Sequencing of this T cell receptor beta chain was carried out in a study of blood T cell repertoires in COVID-19. This CDR3 is built from 16 residues. V lost 4 bases, J lost 7 bases, and 20 bases lay in between. In germline, CDR1 is SGDLS, CDR2 YYNGEE. TCRdb keeps only in-frame clones here, not all; method: immunoSEQ multiplex PCR. There are 150,000 to 200,000 clones in the sample; approximately 79% occur only once, and approximately 15% lies in the top ten. This chain connects TRBV9 to TRBJ1-4; TRBD1 might be the D (5 bases). The clonotype comes from a man aged 55 to 69 with active or convalescent COVID-19. Material for sequencing was peripheral blood. This CDR3 is CASSPRIGSRGEKLFF. The DNA of the CDR3 is TGTGCCAGCAGCCCCCGAATCGGGTCTAGGGGTGAAAAACTGTTTTTT. Combining the CDR3 with reference TRBV9 and TRBJ1-4 gives the whole variable domain DSGVTQTPKHLITATGQRVTLRCSPRSGDLSVYWYQQSLDQGLQFLIQYYNGEERAKGNILERFSAQQFPDLHSELNLSSLELGDSALYFCASSPRIGSRGEKLFFGSGTQLSVL.